This TCR beta chain was found in a study of blood T cell repertoires in COVID-19 (dated by TCRdb to the early 2020s). Regarding the study in general: Collaborator samples came from the United States, Italy and Spain and covered acute and convalescent phases of COVID-19. The material from the prospective study consisted of cDNA or gDNA derived from T cells, B-cell-depleted T cells, or PBMCs. Deeply sampled blood TCRbeta repertoires from subjects exposed to, actively infected with, or recovered from COVID-19 were included in the dataset. The repertoires were released in a freely available public database intended as a resource for research on the immune response to SARS-CoV-2. The samples were drawn from the first 160 participants of the ongoing ImmuneRACE study and from roughly 1,300 subjects provided by 6 global collaborators. A de-identified subject ID, COVID-19 status, age in years and sex were almost always included in the sample metadata. Where HLA class I and class II types were available, the types were taken from metadata supplied by the sample provider, not from assay-based typing. Study-wide findings and limitations: How much clinical and demographic metadata was included differed by source and by participant, and the metadata was provided uncurated.

Collaborating institutions collected whole blood in K2EDTA tubes following their own protocols. For TCRbeta analysis, collaborators shipped samples in one of three forms: frozen whole blood, isolated PBMCs, or DNA extracted from either of those sample types. Its CDR3 holds 16 amino acids, cysteine through phenylalanine. Only the CDR3 DNA is retained, 48 bases long and in frame from the first base. V ends up 4 bases short and J 7 bases short, with an unmatched junction base count of 13. Taken from the germline V gene (reference sequence), the CDR1 and CDR2 loops are LNHDA and SQIVND. Remarks on this clone: Its recognized antigen is unknown. The record has no base qualities; no much larger clone is one base away.

TCRbeta CDR3 regions were amplified from genomic DNA using the immunoSEQ Assay, a bias-controlled multiplex PCR. Turning to the authors' computational methods: The number of nucleated cells in each sample was estimated by amplification of reference gene primers within the assay. To quantify the absolute abundance of each unique TCRbeta CDR3 rearrangement, sequence reads were collapsed and filtered. Productive Simpson clonality was computed per sample as the square root of Simpson's diversity index over productive rearrangements. In its TCRdb copy, this immuneACCESS table keeps in-frame sequences only and misses some clones. Where compared with another copy, unresolved V genes explain less than half of these, and the others have no known cause. V and J calls and clone size come straight from that table; D and trimming were deduced from the DNA. This sample lists 100,000 to 150,000 clones; 87% were detected once. The ten top clones hold more than 25% of the sample.

The chain uses TRBV19 and TRBJ1-1; 9 bases in the middle match TRBD1. This receptor was identified in a woman aged 70 to 79 with acute or convalescent COVID-19. The sample consisted of peripheral blood. The nucleotides are TGTGCCAGTAGTAGCGGGGACGGGACAGGGTGGTTTGAAGCTTTCTTT. It translates as CASSSGDGTGWFEAFF.